The rows below give T cell receptor beta chains drawn from one sample of a study of T-cell reconstitution after alpha-beta-depleted transplantation in children. MiXCR was run by TCRdb on the PCR reads, yielding one entry per CDR3 protein. Of approximately 230,000 distinct CDR3 sequences listed, roughly a quarter are singletons. The source was PBMCs, mostly from graft donor cells, collected 360 days after TCRalphabeta/CD19-depleted stem cell transplant. The receptors were gathered from a female patient between 2 and 15 years old who had a stem cell transplant for congenital amegakaryocytic thrombocytopenia, so the T cells may come from the graft donor. Both conserved end residues are part of each CDR3. The D gene is left open where the match is weak. Size tells how often a clone was seen (once, few, many) or the class of an expanded clone, and some rows leave it out.

cdr3_aa: CASSLNTNYGYTF; cdr3_nt: TGCGCCAGCAGCTTAAACACTAACTATGGCTACACCTTC; j_call: TRBJ1-2; v_call: TRBV5-1; d_call: -; clone_size: few
cdr3_aa: CASSVGGTGANTIYF; cdr3_nt: TGTGCCAGCAGCGTAGGGGGGACAGGTGCAAACACCATATATTTT; j_call: TRBJ1-3; v_call: TRBV9; d_call: TRBD1; clone_size: -
cdr3_aa: CSARDPRGGLYNEQFF; cdr3_nt: TGCAGTGCTAGAGATCCTCGCGGGGGATTATACAATGAACAGTTCTTC; j_call: TRBJ2-1; v_call: TRBV20-1; d_call: TRBD2; clone_size: few
cdr3_aa: CASSSKESPQHF; cdr3_nt: TGTGCCAGCAGTTCGAAGGAAAGCCCCCAGCATTTT; j_call: TRBJ1-5; v_call: TRBV6-2/TRBV6-3; d_call: -; clone_size: few
cdr3_aa: CSVGGSLPGELFF; cdr3_nt: TGCAGCGTTGGGGGGAGTCTCCCCGGGGAGCTGTTTTTT; j_call: TRBJ2-2; v_call: TRBV29-1; d_call: -; clone_size: few
cdr3_aa: CASSGLAGVYGTDTQYF; cdr3_nt: TGTGCCAGCAGCGGTCTAGCGGGAGTATATGGCACAGATACGCAGTATTTT; j_call: TRBJ2-3; v_call: TRBV7-2; d_call: TRBD2; clone_size: few
cdr3_aa: CASSYFNRGAGANVLTF; cdr3_nt: TGTGCCAGCAGTTATTTCAACAGGGGGGCTGGGGCCAACGTCCTGACTTTC; j_call: TRBJ2-6; v_call: TRBV6-5; d_call: TRBD1; clone_size: -
cdr3_aa: CASRLSTGRYEQYF; cdr3_nt: TGTGCCAGCAGACTATCGACAGGGCGGTACGAGCAGTACTTC; j_call: TRBJ2-7; v_call: TRBV12-3/TRBV12-4; d_call: TRBD1; clone_size: once
cdr3_aa: CASSLSVRAVHEQFF; cdr3_nt: TGTGCCAGCAGCTTATCGGTCAGGGCGGTACATGAGCAGTTCTTC; j_call: TRBJ2-1; v_call: TRBV7-7; d_call: -; clone_size: -
cdr3_aa: CASADRGGLYEQYF; cdr3_nt: TGTGCCAGCGCGGACAGGGGAGGATTATACGAGCAGTACTTC; j_call: TRBJ2-7; v_call: TRBV28; d_call: TRBD1; clone_size: -
cdr3_aa: CASSLIRPGTGMNTEAFF; cdr3_nt: TGTGCCAGCAGTTTAATACGTCCCGGGACAGGGATGAACACTGAAGCTTTCTTT; j_call: TRBJ1-1; v_call: TRBV28; d_call: TRBD1; clone_size: few
cdr3_aa: CSVEDRSGTKGREQYF; cdr3_nt: TGCAGCGTTGAAGATCGCTCCGGGACAAAGGGGAGGGAGCAGTACTTC; j_call: TRBJ2-7; v_call: TRBV29-1; d_call: -; clone_size: few
cdr3_aa: CSALHGSGTGKNQPQHF; cdr3_nt: TGCAGTGCTCTCCACGGATCCGGGACAGGGAAAAATCAGCCCCAGCATTTT; j_call: TRBJ1-5; v_call: TRBV20-1; d_call: TRBD1; clone_size: -
cdr3_aa: CASNPDRNQPQHF; cdr3_nt: TGTGCCAGCAACCCGGACAGAAATCAGCCCCAGCATTTT; j_call: TRBJ1-5; v_call: TRBV6-1; d_call: -; clone_size: -
cdr3_aa: CASSLYRTLKAEAFF; cdr3_nt: TGTGCCAGCAGTTTGTACAGGACACTTAAAGCTGAAGCTTTCTTT; j_call: TRBJ1-1; v_call: TRBV12-3/TRBV12-4; d_call: -; clone_size: few
cdr3_aa: CASRRLDWAGELFF; cdr3_nt: TGTGCCAGCAGGAGACTGGACTGGGCTGGGGAGCTGTTTTTT; j_call: TRBJ2-2; v_call: TRBV6-1; d_call: -; clone_size: once
cdr3_aa: CASSFLSKADTQYF; cdr3_nt: TGTGCCAGCAGTTTTTTATCAAAGGCCGATACGCAGTATTTT; j_call: TRBJ2-3; v_call: TRBV28; d_call: -; clone_size: few
cdr3_aa: CASSLGQGSTYNEQFF; cdr3_nt: TGCGCCAGCAGCTTGGGGCAGGGGTCTACCTACAATGAGCAGTTCTTC; j_call: TRBJ2-1; v_call: TRBV5-1; d_call: -; clone_size: few
cdr3_aa: CASSPRQGANNQPQHF; cdr3_nt: TGTGCCAGCAGCCCGCGACAAGGGGCGAATAATCAGCCCCAGCATTTT; j_call: TRBJ1-5; v_call: TRBV7-8; d_call: -; clone_size: few
cdr3_aa: CASSAGTSTDTQYF; cdr3_nt: TGTGCCAGCTCCGCGGGGACAAGCACAGATACGCAGTATTTT; j_call: TRBJ2-3; v_call: TRBV2; d_call: -; clone_size: -
cdr3_aa: CAREGQLGKLFF; cdr3_nt: TGTGCCAGAGAGGGACAGCTTGGAAAACTGTTTTTT; j_call: TRBJ1-4; v_call: TRBV2; d_call: TRBD1; clone_size: few
cdr3_aa: CASSVHPNTGELFF; cdr3_nt: TGTGCCAGCAGCGTTCACCCGAACACCGGGGAGCTGTTTTTT; j_call: TRBJ2-2; v_call: TRBV5-6; d_call: -; clone_size: few
cdr3_aa: CASRITGTLDGYTF; cdr3_nt: TGTGCCAGCAGGATTACCGGGACACTTGATGGCTACACCTTC; j_call: TRBJ1-2; v_call: TRBV6-2/TRBV6-3; d_call: -; clone_size: few
cdr3_aa: CASSQGTGDTYEQYF; cdr3_nt: TGTGCCAGCAGTCAAGGGACAGGGGACACCTACGAGCAGTACTTC; j_call: TRBJ2-7; v_call: TRBV6-1; d_call: TRBD1; clone_size: -
cdr3_aa: CASSLGFTYEQYF; cdr3_nt: TGTGCCAGCAGCTTAGGGTTTACCTACGAGCAGTACTTC; j_call: TRBJ2-7; v_call: TRBV5-5; d_call: -; clone_size: many
cdr3_aa: CASSLGGLAGGNTGELFF; cdr3_nt: TGTGCCAGCAGCTTAGGAGGCCTAGCGGGAGGAAACACCGGGGAGCTGTTTTTT; j_call: TRBJ2-2; v_call: TRBV11-1; d_call: TRBD2; clone_size: -